This T cell receptor (beta chain) was captured in a study of regulatory T cells in long-lasting Graves disease. Study-wide context: New Graves' disease cases had less than 3 months of antithyroid drugs. Points from the study as a whole: Among the persistent patients, 2,741 public clonotypes were shared, more than the roughly 990 shared among new patients.

The CDR3 length is 16 residues. Trimming took off 0 bases at V and 4 bases at J, with 13 bases between the two ends. CDR1 and CDR2 from the germline V gene are LGHNA and YSLEER. On this clonotype: Its specificity is unknown.

Construction of the TCR beta libraries employed iRepertoire HTBI primers in conjunction with Arm-PCR of CDR3 regions. TCRdb redid the calling of the multiplex PCR reads with MiXCR, one entry per CDR3 protein. The sample lists approximately 360,000 distinct CDR3 sequences, about 11% occurring once. Time point noted: newly diagnosed GD, antithyroid drugs for less than 3 months. The TCR library was prepared using RNA isolated from PBMCs. These data also formed part of another study, on T cells in Graves' hyperthyroidism and ophthalmopathy. From that second work: The HTBI primer set served for first-round RT-PCR of the TCR CDR3. Blood also carried most thyroid clonotypes expanded above 0.001.

This rearrangement joins TRBV4-3 to TRBJ1-5; weak D call: TRBD1 (6 bases). The TCR sequence derives from a woman aged 18-29 years with Graves disease. The starting material was peripheral blood mononuclear cells (PBMCs), obtained at new diagnosis, from a patient treated with antithyroid drugs. CDR3 region: CASSQDLTGHNQPQHF. CDR3 DNA sequence: TGCGCCAGCAGCCAAGATCTGACAGGTCATAATCAGCCCCAGCATTTT.